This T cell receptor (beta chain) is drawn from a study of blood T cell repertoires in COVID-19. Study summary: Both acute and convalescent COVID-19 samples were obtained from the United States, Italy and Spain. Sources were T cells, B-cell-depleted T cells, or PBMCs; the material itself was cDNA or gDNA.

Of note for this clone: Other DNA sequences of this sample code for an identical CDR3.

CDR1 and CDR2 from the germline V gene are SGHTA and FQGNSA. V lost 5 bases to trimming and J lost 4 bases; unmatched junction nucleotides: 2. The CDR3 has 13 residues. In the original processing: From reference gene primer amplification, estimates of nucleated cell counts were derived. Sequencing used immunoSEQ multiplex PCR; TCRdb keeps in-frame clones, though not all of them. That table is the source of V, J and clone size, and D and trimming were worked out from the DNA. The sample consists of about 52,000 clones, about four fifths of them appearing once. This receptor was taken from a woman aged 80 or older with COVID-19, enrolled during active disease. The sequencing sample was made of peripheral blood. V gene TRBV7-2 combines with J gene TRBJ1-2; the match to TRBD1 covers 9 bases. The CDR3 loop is CASSRGQGYGYTF. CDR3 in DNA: TGTGCCAGCAGCCGGGGACAGGGCTATGGCTACACCTTC.